The sequence of this TCR beta chain was determined in a study of T cells in tuberculosis. Germline V gene lookup returns CDR1 SGDLS and CDR2 YYNGEE. CDR3 length equals 15 residues. V dropped 4 bases and J dropped 7; count of bases not matched to a gene: 8. Assay: immunoSEQ multiplex PCR; the TCRdb copy retains only in-frame clones and omits some. The sample includes around 30,000 clones, 80% to 95% seen only once; the top ten take 4.9%. The sample consisted of PBMCs. The genes are TRBV9 and TRBJ1-4, with 9 bases matching TRBD1. The source is a donor between 10 and 29 years old with latent tuberculosis or without tuberculosis infection. CDR3 region: CASSKRTGDVEKLFF. The CDR3 bases are TGTGCCAGCAGCAAACGGACAGGGGATGTTGAAAAACTGTTTTTT. Looking up the rest from reference TRBV9 and TRBJ1-4 gives the full variable domain: DSGVTQTPKHLITATGQRVTLRCSPRSGDLSVYWYQQSLDQGLQFLIQYYNGEERAKGNILERFSAQQFPDLHSELNLSSLELGDSALYFCASSKRTGDVEKLFFGSGTQLSVL.